These 25 T cell receptor beta chains originate from one sample sequenced in a study of identifying expanded T cells in peripheral blood. The data were produced by immunoSEQ multiplex PCR, yet TCRdb's version contains in-frame clones alone and is incomplete. This sample has 120,000 or so clones, with 75% to 90% found just once. Material for sequencing was blood. These receptors originate from a person aged 18 to 70 in good health.

The chain employs TRBV10-2 and TRBJ1-6, with D tentatively TRBD1 (5 bases). CDR3 length: 14 residues. CDR1 WSHSY and CDR2 SAAADI come from the germline V gene. Trimming pared 2 bases from V and 9 bases from J, leaving 11 bases between. CDR3 coding DNA: TGCGCCAGCAGTGAGGCCAGGGTGTCTTCACCCCTCCACTTT. Translated, it gives CASSEARVSSPLHF.

This chain links TRBV6-4 with TRBJ2-7; TRBD1 aligns across 9 bases. This CDR3 contains 13 residues. The germline V gene encodes CDR1 MRHNA and CDR2 SNTAGT. V was pared by 0 bases and J by 6 bases, with 0 bases of the junction left unmatched. The DNA for the CDR3 is TGTGCCAGCAGTGACTCGGACAGGGGCGAGCAGTACTTC. Translation: CASSDSDRGEQYF.

The chain has TRBV2 and TRBJ2-2, with D possibly matching TRBD2 (5 bases). Germline V gene data show CDR1 as SNHLY and CDR2 as FYNNEI. This CDR3 is 12 amino acids long. Trimming left V 1 base short and J 9 bases short, with 6 bases between. This CDR3 is CASSEVGRELFF. For the CDR3, the DNA is TGTGCCAGCAGTGAAGTCGGGAGGGAGCTGTTTTTT. Full variable domain (remainder filled in from reference TRBV2 and TRBJ2-2): EPEVTQTPSHQVTQMGQEVILRCVPISNHLYFYWYRQILGQKVEFLVSFYNNEISEKSEIFDDQFSVERPDGSNFTLKIRSTKLEDSAMYFCASSEVGRELFFGEGSRLTVL.

This rearrangement joins TRBV9 to TRBJ2-7, with D perhaps TRBD1 or TRBD2 (5 bases each). The CDR3 sequence is 15 residues long. CDR1 SGDLS and CDR2 YYNGEE come from the germline V gene. V dropped 0 bases and J dropped 0 bases, with 10 bases sitting between them. CDR3 loop: CASSVDEGSSYEQYF. The CDR3 nucleotides are TGTGCCAGCAGCGTAGACGAGGGGAGCTCCTACGAGCAGTACTTC.

The gene calls are TRBV2 and TRBJ2-7, with 7 bases lining up with TRBD1. V lost 0 bases to trimming and J lost 4 bases; unmatched junction nucleotides: 3. Germline V gene sequence: CDR1 SNHLY, CDR2 FYNNEI. The CDR3 contains 14 residues. CDR3 sequence reads: CASSEADRAYEQYF. The CDR3 DNA sequence: TGTGCCAGCAGTGAAGCTGACAGGGCGTACGAGCAGTACTTC.

This clone has only a few counts. This chain uses TRBV7-2 with TRBJ2-1, with a weak D call TRBD1 (5 bases). The V end was cut by 4 bases, the J end by 7 bases, with 17 bases between. Germline loops: CDR1 SGHTA, CDR2 FQGNSA. The CDR3 extends over 15 amino acids. The CDR3 loop reads CASSSTASFGNEQFF. DNA of the CDR3: TGTGCCAGCAGCTCGACAGCGAGCTTCGGTAATGAGCAGTTCTTC.

This clone was detected a few times. The chain combines TRBV10-2 with TRBJ2-7; 7 bases fit TRBD2. The CDR3 has 13 amino acids. CDR1 and CDR2 from the germline V gene are WSHSY and SAAADI. With 6 bases clipped from V and 7 bases from J, the junction kept 9 bases outside the gene matches. CDR3 nucleotides: TGCGCCAGCAGCATGGGGGGGTCGACAGAGCAGTACTTC. Translated: CASSMGGSTEQYF.

This clone was recorded once. The chain uses TRBV7-8 and TRBJ2-2, with D possibly matching TRBD1 (7 bases). This CDR3 contains 14 residues. The germline CDR1 and CDR2 sequences are SGHVS and FQNEAQ. Trimming shortened V by 4 bases and J by 4 bases, and 10 bases separated the two germline ends. CDR3 in amino acids: CASSWRGLTGELFF. The CDR3 DNA reads TGTGCCAGCAGCTGGAGGGGGCTCACCGGGGAGCTGTTTTTT.

This clone was observed once. The CDR3 DNA reads as TGTGCCAGTAAGCTGAGGATCTCTGGAAACACCATATATTTT. It encodes CASKLRISGNTIYF. The rearrangement joins TRBV19 to TRBJ1-3; D gene unclear. The CDR3 has 14 residues. The germline gives CDR1 LNHDA, CDR2 SQIVND (reference sequence). Trimming left V 7 bases short and J 0 bases short, with 10 bases between.

V usage is TRBV27 and J usage is TRBJ2-2, with 8 bases fitting TRBD2. The CDR3 spans 15 residues. Germline V gene lookup returns CDR1 MNHEY and CDR2 SMNVEV (reference sequence). The ends lost 7 bases at V and 1 base at J; junction bases unmatched: 5. In DNA form, the CDR3 reads TGTGCCAGCACCCCGGGGGGGAGGAACACCGGGGAGCTGTTTTTT. Translation: CASTPGGRNTGELFF.

The chain has TRBV5-6 and TRBJ1-2; the D gene is possibly TRBD1 (6 bases). This CDR3 contains 14 residues. Germline V gene lookup returns CDR1 SGHDT and CDR2 YYEEEE. Trimming pared 0 bases from V and 4 bases from J, leaving 10 bases between. The CDR3 reads CASSLVGTRYGYTF. The DNA of the CDR3 is TGTGCCAGCAGCTTGGTGGGGACACGCTATGGCTACACCTTC.

This rearrangement joins TRBV4-3 to TRBJ2-1, with 11 bases lining up with TRBD2. Germline CDR1 LGHNA, CDR2 YSLEER. With V trimmed by 0 bases and J by 7 bases, 11 bases remained unmatched. The CDR3 is 18 residues long. Here the CDR3 DNA reads TGCGCCAGCAGCCAAGAGACTCCTTTAGCGGGGGGGCCTAATGAGCAGTTCTTC. Its protein product is CASSQETPLAGGPNEQFF.

This clone was recorded a few times. The CDR3 nucleotides read TGTGCCAGCAGAAACAGGGGAAGTTTCTCCTACGAGCAGTACTTC. Its translation is CASRNRGSFSYEQYF. This sequence joins TRBV2 and TRBJ2-7; 7 nucleotides match TRBD1. The CDR3 is made up of 15 amino acids. V lost 6 bases to trimming and J lost 0 bases; unmatched junction nucleotides: 8. Germline V gene lookup returns CDR1 SNHLY and CDR2 FYNNEI.

The chain is built from TRBV7-7 and TRBJ2-1, with D possibly being TRBD1 (7 bases). Germline values: CDR1 SSHAT, CDR2 FNYEAQ (reference sequence). This CDR3 comprises 15 residues. Trimming removed 1 base at V and 3 bases at J, with 10 bases between. CDR3 sequence reads: CASSLGQGGYNEQFF. The DNA of the CDR3 is TGTGCCAGCAGCTTAGGCCAGGGGGGCTACAATGAGCAGTTCTTC.

About this clone: One end of the junction varies from germline; a read error may be responsible. V usage is TRBV5-8 and J usage is TRBJ2-2; TRBD1 aligns across 7 bases. The germline CDR1 and CDR2 sequences are SGHTS and YDEGEE. This CDR3 comprises 15 residues. The CDR3 is CASGLRGPFTGELFF. For the CDR3, the DNA is TGTGCCAGCGGCTTGAGGGGGCCCTTCACCGGGGAGCTGTTTTTT.

The chain combines TRBV4-1 with TRBJ2-7; D perhaps matches TRBD1 (6 bases). The CDR3 runs 14 residues. V was pared by 4 bases and J by 4 bases, with 14 bases between. Germline assignment: CDR1 MGHRA and CDR2 YSYEKL. The CDR3 sequence is CASSRASDSYEQYF. As DNA, the CDR3 is TGCGCCAGCAGCCGTGCCTCGGACAGTTACGAGCAGTACTTC.

The chain employs TRBV7-9 and TRBJ1-1; D ambiguous. CDR3 length: 11 amino acids. The germline CDR1 and CDR2 sequences are SEHNR and FQNEAQ (reference sequence). V lost 8 bases to trimming and J lost 8 bases, with 12 bases between them. The CDR3 sequence: CASGYSPEAFF. CDR3 DNA sequence: TGTGCCAGCGGGTACAGCCCGGAAGCTTTCTTT.

The genes are TRBV7-2 and TRBJ1-1; D remains unclear. V dropped 3 bases and J dropped 4 bases, with 12 bases sitting between them. The length of the CDR3 is 14 residues. The V gene's germline CDR1 is SGHTA and CDR2 FQGNSA. CDR3: CASSFGPQATEAFF. The CDR3 DNA reads TGTGCCAGCAGCTTTGGGCCACAAGCCACTGAAGCTTTCTTT.

This rearrangement joins TRBV7-8 to TRBJ1-2; unclear D gene. V was trimmed by 11 bases and J by 5 bases, leaving 15 bases between them. The CDR3 is made up of 12 amino acids. Per germline, CDR1 SGHVS and CDR2 FQNEAQ. In DNA form, the CDR3 reads TGTGCCTGCCGACTCCCGGAGTATGGCTACACCTTC. This translates into CACRLPEYGYTF.

The J gene is TRBJ1-2, the V gene TRBV7-2; 9 bases are a match to TRBD1. Germline CDR1 SGHTA, CDR2 FQGNSA. V lost 3 bases, J lost 8 bases, and 4 bases stayed unmatched. This CDR3 contains 13 residues. The CDR3 protein is CASSFLTGGGYTF. The CDR3 bases are TGTGCCAGCAGCTTCCTGACAGGGGGGGGCTACACCTTC.

The genes are TRBV5-6 and TRBJ1-3, with D unresolved. The germline gives CDR1 SGHDT, CDR2 YYEEEE. Deletions cut 0 bases from V and 0 bases from J, with 10 bases between. The CDR3 spans 16 residues. CDR3 amino acids: CASSLGLLDSGNTIYF. CDR3 bases: TGTGCCAGCAGCTTGGGGCTGCTCGACTCTGGAAACACCATATATTTT.

V and J are TRBV7-2 and TRBJ1-2; a possible D gene is TRBD1 (5 bases). Trimming pared 1 base from V and 0 bases from J, leaving 9 bases between. In germline, CDR1 is SGHTA, CDR2 FQGNSA. This CDR3 region has 15 residues. The CDR3 DNA is TGTGCCAGCAGCTTAGATTGGGGGGCTAACTATGGCTACACCTTC. This codes for CASSLDWGANYGYTF.

This clone was observed a handful of times. V and J are TRBV27 and TRBJ2-4; no clear D gene. Germline CDR1 and CDR2: MNHEY and SMNVEV (reference sequence). The CDR3 contains 13 residues. V lost 2 bases, J lost 2 bases, and 4 bases lay in between. CDR3 bases: TGTGCCAGCAGTTTAAGGACCAAAAACATTCAGTACTTC. As protein: CASSLRTKNIQYF.

This chain links TRBV10-2 with TRBJ1-1; no clear D. V was shortened by 8 bases and J by 7 bases, with 14 bases between the two germline ends. This CDR3 is built from 12 residues. From germline, CDR1 is WSHSY and CDR2 SAAADI. The CDR3 DNA follows: TGCGCCAGCGGGAAGTCCCCGGATGAAGCTTTCTTT. Its translation: CASGKSPDEAFF.

This clone was observed a single time. The V call is TRBV7-2, the J call TRBJ1-1, with TRBD1 matching 12 bases. Losses at the gene ends were 1 base for V and 4 bases for J; bases not matched to a gene: 7. The length of the CDR3 is 17 residues. The germline V gene has CDR1 SGHTA and CDR2 FQGNSA. The CDR3 loop is CASSLVGTGGGGTEAFF. CDR3 nucleotide sequence: TGTGCCAGCAGCTTAGTAGGGACAGGGGGCGGAGGCACTGAAGCTTTCTTT.